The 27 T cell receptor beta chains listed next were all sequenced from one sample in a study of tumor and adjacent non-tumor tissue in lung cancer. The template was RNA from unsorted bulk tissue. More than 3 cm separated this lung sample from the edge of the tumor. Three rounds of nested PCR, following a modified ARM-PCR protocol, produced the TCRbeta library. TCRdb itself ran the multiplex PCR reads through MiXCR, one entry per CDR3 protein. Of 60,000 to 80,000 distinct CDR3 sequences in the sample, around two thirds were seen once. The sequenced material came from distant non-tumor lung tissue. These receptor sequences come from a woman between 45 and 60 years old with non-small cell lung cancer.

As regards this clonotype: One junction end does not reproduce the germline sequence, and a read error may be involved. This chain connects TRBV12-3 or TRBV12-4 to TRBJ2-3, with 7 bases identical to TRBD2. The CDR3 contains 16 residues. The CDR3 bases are TGTGCCAGCAGCTTTACAGCGGGGTTTCGCACAGATACGCAGTACTTT. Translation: CASSFTAGFRTDTQYF.

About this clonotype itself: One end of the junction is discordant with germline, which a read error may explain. The CDR3 reads CASSSNQANTGAFF. The CDR3 DNA reads as TGTGCCAGCAGCTCCAACCAGGCGAACACTGGAGCTTTCTTT. This chain links TRBV11-2 with TRBJ1-1, with no clear D. The germline V gene encodes CDR1 SGHAT and CDR2 FQNNGV. This CDR3 is built from 14 residues.

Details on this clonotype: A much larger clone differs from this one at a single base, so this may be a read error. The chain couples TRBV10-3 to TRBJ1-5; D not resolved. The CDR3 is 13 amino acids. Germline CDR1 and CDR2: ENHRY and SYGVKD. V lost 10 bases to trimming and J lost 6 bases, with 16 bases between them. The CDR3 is CATADGIGQPQHF. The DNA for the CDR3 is TGTGCCACGGCTGATGGGATTGGTCAGCCCCAGCATTTT.

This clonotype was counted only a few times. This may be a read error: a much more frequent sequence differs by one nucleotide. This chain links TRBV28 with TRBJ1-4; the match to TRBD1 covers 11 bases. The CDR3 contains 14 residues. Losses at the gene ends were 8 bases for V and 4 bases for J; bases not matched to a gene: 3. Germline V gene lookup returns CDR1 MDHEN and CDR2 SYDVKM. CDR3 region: CASRDRGYNEKLFF. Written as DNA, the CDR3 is TGTGCCAGCCGGGACAGGGGGTATAATGAAAAACTGTTTTTT.

The CDR3 spells CASSARRPSYNEQFF. Written as DNA, the CDR3 is TGTGCCAGCAGCGCTCGCCGACCTTCCTACAATGAGCAGTTCTTC. The chain carries TRBV7-9 and TRBJ2-1; the D is unclear. CDR1 and CDR2 (germline): SEHNR, FQNEAQ (reference sequence). The CDR3 sequence is 15 residues long. V shed 5 bases and J shed 1 base, with 12 bases lying between them.

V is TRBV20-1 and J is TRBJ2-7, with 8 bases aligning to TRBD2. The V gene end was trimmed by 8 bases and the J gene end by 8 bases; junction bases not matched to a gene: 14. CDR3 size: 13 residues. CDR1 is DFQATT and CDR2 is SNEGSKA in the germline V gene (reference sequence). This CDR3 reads CSLMGLVGAQQYF. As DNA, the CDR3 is TGCAGTCTCATGGGACTAGTGGGAGCACAGCAGTACTTC.

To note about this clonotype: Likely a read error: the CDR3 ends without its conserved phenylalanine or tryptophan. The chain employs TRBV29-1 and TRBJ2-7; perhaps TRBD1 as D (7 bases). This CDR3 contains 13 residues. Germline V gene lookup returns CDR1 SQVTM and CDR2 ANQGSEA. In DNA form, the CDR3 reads TGCACCGGGGGCGAAGGGGGCTTCAGCGAGCAGTACTTA. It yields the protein CTGGEGGFSEQYL.

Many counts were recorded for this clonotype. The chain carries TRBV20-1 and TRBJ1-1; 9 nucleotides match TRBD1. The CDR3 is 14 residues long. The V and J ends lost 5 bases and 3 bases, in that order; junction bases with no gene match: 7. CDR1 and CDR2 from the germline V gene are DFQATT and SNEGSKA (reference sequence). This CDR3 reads CSAPNRGLDTEAFF. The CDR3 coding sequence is TGCAGTGCTCCTAACAGGGGGCTAGACACTGAAGCTTTCTTT.

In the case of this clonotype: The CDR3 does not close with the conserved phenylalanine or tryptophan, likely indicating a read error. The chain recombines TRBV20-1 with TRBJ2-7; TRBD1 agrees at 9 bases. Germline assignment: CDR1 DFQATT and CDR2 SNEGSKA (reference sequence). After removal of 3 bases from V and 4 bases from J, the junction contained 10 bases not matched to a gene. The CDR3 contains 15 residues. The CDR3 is CSASAIPGQGYEQYS. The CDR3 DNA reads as TGCAGTGCTAGCGCGATCCCGGGACAGGGTTACGAGCAGTACTCC.

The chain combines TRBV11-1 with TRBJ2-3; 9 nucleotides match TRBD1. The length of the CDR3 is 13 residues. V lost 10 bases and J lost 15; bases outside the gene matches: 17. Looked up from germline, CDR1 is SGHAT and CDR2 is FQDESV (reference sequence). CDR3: CANRGTGMDTRYF. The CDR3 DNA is TGTGCCAACAGAGGGACAGGGATGGATACGCGCTATTTT.

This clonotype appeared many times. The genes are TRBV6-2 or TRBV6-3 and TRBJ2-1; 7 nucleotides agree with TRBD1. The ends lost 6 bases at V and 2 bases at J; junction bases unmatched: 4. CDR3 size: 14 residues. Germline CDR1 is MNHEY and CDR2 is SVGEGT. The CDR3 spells CASSEQGTYNEQFF. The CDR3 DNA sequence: TGTGCCAGCAGCGAACAGGGGACCTACAATGAGCAGTTCTTC.

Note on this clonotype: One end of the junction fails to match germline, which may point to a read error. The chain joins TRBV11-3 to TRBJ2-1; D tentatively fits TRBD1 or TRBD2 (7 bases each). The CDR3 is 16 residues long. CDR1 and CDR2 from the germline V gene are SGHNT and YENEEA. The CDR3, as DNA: TGTACCAGCAGGGGGGGTGGGGCGGGTGCGAGGGTTGAGCTGTTCTTC. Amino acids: CTSRGGGAGARVELFF. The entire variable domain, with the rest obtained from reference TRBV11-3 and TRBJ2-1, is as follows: EAGVVQSPRYKIIEKKQPVAFWCNPISGHNTLYWYLQNLGQGPELLIRYENEEAVDDSQLPKDRFSAERLKGVDSTLKIQPAELGDSAVYLCTSRGGGAGARVELFFGPGTRLTVL.

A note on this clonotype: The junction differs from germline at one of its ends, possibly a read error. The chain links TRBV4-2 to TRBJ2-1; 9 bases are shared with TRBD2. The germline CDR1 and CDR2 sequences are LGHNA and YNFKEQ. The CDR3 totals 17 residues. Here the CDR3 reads CANSQDSVSGSLYEQFF. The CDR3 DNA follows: TGTGCCAACAGCCAAGACTCGGTTAGCGGGAGCTTGTATGAGCAGTTCTTC.

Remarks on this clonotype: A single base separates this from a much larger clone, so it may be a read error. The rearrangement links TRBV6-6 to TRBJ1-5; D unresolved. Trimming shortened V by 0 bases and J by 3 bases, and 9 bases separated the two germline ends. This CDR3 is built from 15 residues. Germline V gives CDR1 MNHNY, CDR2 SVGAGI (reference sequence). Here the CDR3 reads CASSYSARINQPQHF. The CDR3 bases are TGTGCCAGCAGTTACTCTGCAAGGATCAATCAGCCCCAGCATTTT.

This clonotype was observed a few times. The CDR3 DNA reads TGCAGTGCGCCTGGGACTAGCGGGCTCACGGATGAGCAGTTCTTC. Protein: CSAPGTSGLTDEQFF. The V gene is TRBV20-1, the J gene TRBJ2-1, with TRBD2 matching over 12 bases. In germline, CDR1 is DFQATT, CDR2 SNEGSKA (reference sequence). The CDR3 has 15 residues. J lost 8 bases, V lost 6 bases, and 11 bases had no gene match.

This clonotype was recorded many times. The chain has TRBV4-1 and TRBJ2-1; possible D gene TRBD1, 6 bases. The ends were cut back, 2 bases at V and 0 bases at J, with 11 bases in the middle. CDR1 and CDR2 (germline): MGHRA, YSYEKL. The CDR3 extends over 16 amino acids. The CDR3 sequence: CASSQNQGPSYNEQFF. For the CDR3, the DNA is TGCGCCAGCAGCCAAAATCAGGGGCCCTCCTACAATGAGCAGTTCTTC.

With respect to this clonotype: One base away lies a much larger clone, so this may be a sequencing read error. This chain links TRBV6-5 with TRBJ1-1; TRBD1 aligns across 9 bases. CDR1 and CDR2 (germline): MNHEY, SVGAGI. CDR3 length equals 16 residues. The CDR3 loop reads CACSYSGTGTNTEAFF. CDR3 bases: TGTGCCTGCAGTTACTCGGGGACAGGGACGAACACTGAAGCTTTCTTT.

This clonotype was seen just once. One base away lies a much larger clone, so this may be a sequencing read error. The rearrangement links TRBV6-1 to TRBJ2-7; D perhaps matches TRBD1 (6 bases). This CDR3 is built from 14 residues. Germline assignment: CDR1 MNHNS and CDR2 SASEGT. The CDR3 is CASSELGTPYEQHF. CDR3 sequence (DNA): TGTGCCAGCAGTGAACTTGGGACACCCTACGAGCAGCACTTC.

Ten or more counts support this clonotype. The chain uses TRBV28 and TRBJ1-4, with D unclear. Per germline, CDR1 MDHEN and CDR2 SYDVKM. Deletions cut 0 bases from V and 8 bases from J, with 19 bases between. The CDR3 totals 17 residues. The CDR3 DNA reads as TGTGCCAGCAGTTTATGTAATTGTGAGGGCTTTGGAGAAAAACTGTTTTTT. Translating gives CASSLCNCEGFGEKLFF.

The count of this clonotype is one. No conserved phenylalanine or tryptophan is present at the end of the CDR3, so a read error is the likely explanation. CDR3 in DNA: TGTGCCAGCAGCTCCGGACAGGCCCTCTACGAGCAGTACTTA. Its translation is CASSSGQALYEQYL. The gene calls are TRBV11-3 and TRBJ2-7, with TRBD1 matching over 7 bases. Germline V lookup: CDR1 SGHNT, CDR2 YENEEA. The CDR3 runs 14 residues. J gave up 3 bases and V 4 bases, and 6 bases lay outside the gene matches.

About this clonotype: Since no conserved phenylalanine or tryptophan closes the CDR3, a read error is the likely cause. The CDR3 DNA reads as TGTGCCAGCAGCTTAGCGACCTGGACAGTTACGCAGTATTAT. It translates to CASSLATWTVTQYY. The chain couples TRBV11-1 to TRBJ2-3; maybe TRBD1 (6 bases). CDR3 length equals 14 residues. Germline assignment: CDR1 SGHAT and CDR2 FQDESV (reference sequence).

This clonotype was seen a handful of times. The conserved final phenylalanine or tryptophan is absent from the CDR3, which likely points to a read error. DNA for the CDR3: TGTGCTATCAGTGACTACTACCCCGATACGCAGTATTTA. Its protein product is CAISDYYPDTQYL. This chain joins TRBV10-3 and TRBJ2-3; possibly TRBD2 for D (5 bases). Looked up from germline, CDR1 is ENHRY and CDR2 is SYGVKD. This CDR3 spans 13 amino acids.

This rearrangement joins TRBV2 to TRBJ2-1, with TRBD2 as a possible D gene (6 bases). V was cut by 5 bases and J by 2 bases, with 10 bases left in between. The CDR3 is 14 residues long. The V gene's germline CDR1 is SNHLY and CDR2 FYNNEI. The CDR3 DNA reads TGTGCCAGCAGTCGGGGCGGGACCTACAATGAGCAGTTCTTC. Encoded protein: CASSRGGTYNEQFF. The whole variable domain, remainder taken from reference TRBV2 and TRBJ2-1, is EPEVTQTPSHQVTQMGQEVILRCVPISNHLYFYWYRQILGQKVEFLVSFYNNEISEKSEIFDDQFSVERPDGSNFTLKIRSTKLEDSAMYFCASSRGGTYNEQFFGPGTRLTVL.

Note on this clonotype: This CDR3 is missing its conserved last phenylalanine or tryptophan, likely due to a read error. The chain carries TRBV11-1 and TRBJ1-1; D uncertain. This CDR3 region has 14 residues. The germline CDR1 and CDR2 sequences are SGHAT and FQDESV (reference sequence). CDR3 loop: CAGSLKELNTEAFL. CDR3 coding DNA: TGTGCCGGCAGCTTGAAGGAGTTGAACACTGAGGCTTTCTTA.

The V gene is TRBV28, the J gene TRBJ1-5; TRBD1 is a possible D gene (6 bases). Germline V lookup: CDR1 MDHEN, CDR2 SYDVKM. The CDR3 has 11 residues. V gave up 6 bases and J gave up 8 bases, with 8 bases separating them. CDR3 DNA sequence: TGTGCCAGCAGCTACAGGGAGCCCCAGCATTTT. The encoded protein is CASSYREPQHF. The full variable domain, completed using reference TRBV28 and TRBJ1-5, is DVKVTQSSRYLVKRTGEKVFLECVQDMDHENMFWYRQDPGLGLRLIYFSYDVKMKEKGDIPEGYSVSREKKERFSLILESASTNQTSMYLCASSYREPQHFGDGTRLSIL.

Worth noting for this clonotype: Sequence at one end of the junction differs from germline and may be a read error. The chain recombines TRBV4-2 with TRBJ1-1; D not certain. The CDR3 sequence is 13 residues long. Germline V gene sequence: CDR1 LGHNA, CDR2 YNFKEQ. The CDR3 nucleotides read TGTACCAGCAGCCAGGACCGGTACACTGAAGCTCTCTTT. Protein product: CTSSQDRYTEALF.

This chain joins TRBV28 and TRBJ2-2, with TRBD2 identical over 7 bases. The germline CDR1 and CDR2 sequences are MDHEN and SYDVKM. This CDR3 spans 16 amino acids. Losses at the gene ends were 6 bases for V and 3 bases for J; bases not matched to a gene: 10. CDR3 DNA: TGTGCCAGCAGCAACCCTAGGGCGGGGGACACCGGGGAGCTGTTTTTT. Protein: CASSNPRAGDTGELFF.